One and the same sample provided the 9 T cell receptor beta chains below, sequenced in a study of shared clonotypes between healthy human individuals. Repertoires were generated with immunoSEQ multiplex PCR, while TCRdb's copy carries only in-frame clones and drops some. The repertoire holds about 600,000 clones, with roughly 79% as singletons. The specimen sequenced was PBMCs. These receptors came from a woman between 40 and 50 years old in good health. Some clones in this sample may be carry-over from other donors' samples.

To note about this clone: A much larger clonotype is one base distant, so this may be a read error. The genes are TRBV4-3 and TRBJ2-1; 8 positions agree with TRBD2. Germline V gives CDR1 LGHNA, CDR2 YSLEER. There are 15 residues in the CDR3. In DNA form, the CDR3 reads TGCGCCAGCAACCAAGATGGCGGGAGGTACAATGAGCAGTTCTTC. Encoded protein: CASNQDGGRYNEQFF.

This clone has only one observation. J is TRBJ1-1 and V is TRBV11-2; 7 positions match TRBD1. V shed 7 bases, J shed 3 bases, and the junction held 5 bases outside the gene matches. Germline V lookup: CDR1 SGHAT, CDR2 FQNNGV. The CDR3 runs to 13 residues. Here the CDR3 reads CASNQDRYTEAFF. The CDR3 DNA is TGTGCCAGCAACCAGGACAGGTACACTGAAGCTTTCTTT.

CDR3 sequence reads: CASSQDAGGTDTQYF. DNA for the CDR3: TGCGCCAGCAGCCAAGACGCAGGGGGCACAGATACGCAGTATTTT. V and J are TRBV4-1 and TRBJ2-3, with a possible D match to TRBD1 (6 bases). CDR1 is MGHRA, CDR2 YSYEKL, per germline. CDR3 size: 15 residues. Deletions cut 0 bases from V and 1 base from J, with 8 bases between.

Comments on this clone: The identical CDR3 is also encoded by other nucleotide sequences in the sample. This chain uses TRBV28 with TRBJ2-5; TRBD1 matches at 9 bases. Trimming at V came to 2 bases and at J to 11 bases, leaving 12 bases not matched to a gene. CDR1 is MDHEN, CDR2 SYDVKM, per germline. CDR3 length equals 15 residues. CDR3 DNA: TGTGCCAGCAGTTTACTCTCGACAGGGGGGGATGAGCAGTACTTC. It encodes CASSLLSTGGDEQYF.

For the CDR3, the DNA is TGTGCCAGCAGCGTCACTAGCGGCACCGGGGAGCTGTTTTTT. It encodes CASSVTSGTGELFF. The chain employs TRBV7-2 and TRBJ2-2; 8 bases fit TRBD2. This CDR3 has 14 amino acids. The V segment lost 5 bases and the J segment 4 bases; nucleotides outside the gene matches: 3. Germline values: CDR1 SGHTA, CDR2 FQGNSA.

The CDR3 bases are TGCAGTGCAGGGACAGACTATGGCTACACCTTC. It translates to CSAGTDYGYTF. The gene calls are TRBV20-1 and TRBJ1-2; 7 bases line up with TRBD1. The V segment lost 6 bases and the J segment 3 bases; nucleotides outside the gene matches: 1. Germline-derived CDR1 and CDR2 are DFQATT and SNEGSKA (reference sequence). This CDR3 region has 11 residues.

The chain uses TRBV27 and TRBJ2-7; 12 positions match TRBD1. This CDR3 has 15 amino acids. V was clipped by 6 bases and J by 6 bases; unmatched bases: 9. Germline values: CDR1 MNHEY, CDR2 SMNVEV (reference sequence). In DNA form, the CDR3 reads TGTGCCAGCAGCCACCGGGACAGGGGGCGCGGCGAGCAGTACTTC. Translation gives CASSHRDRGRGEQYF.

In the case of this clone: This sample includes further DNA sequences coding for the same CDR3. The chain recombines TRBV6-1 with TRBJ1-2; D gene ambiguous. CDR1 MNHNS and CDR2 SASEGT come from the germline V gene. The CDR3 consists of 12 residues. V lost 3 bases to trimming and J lost 4 bases, with 6 bases between them. This chain's CDR3 is CASSDRVYGYTF. For the CDR3, the DNA is TGTGCCAGCAGTGACAGAGTCTATGGCTACACCTTC.

This clone was seen a single time. V is TRBV7-9 and J is TRBJ2-1, with D unresolved. The CDR3 covers 15 residues. V shed 5 bases and J shed 0 bases, with 11 bases lying between them. The V gene's germline CDR1 is SEHNR and CDR2 FQNEAQ (reference sequence). The CDR3 sequence is CASSRKNFSYNEQFF. The CDR3 DNA reads TGTGCCAGCAGCCGAAAGAATTTCTCCTACAATGAGCAGTTCTTC.